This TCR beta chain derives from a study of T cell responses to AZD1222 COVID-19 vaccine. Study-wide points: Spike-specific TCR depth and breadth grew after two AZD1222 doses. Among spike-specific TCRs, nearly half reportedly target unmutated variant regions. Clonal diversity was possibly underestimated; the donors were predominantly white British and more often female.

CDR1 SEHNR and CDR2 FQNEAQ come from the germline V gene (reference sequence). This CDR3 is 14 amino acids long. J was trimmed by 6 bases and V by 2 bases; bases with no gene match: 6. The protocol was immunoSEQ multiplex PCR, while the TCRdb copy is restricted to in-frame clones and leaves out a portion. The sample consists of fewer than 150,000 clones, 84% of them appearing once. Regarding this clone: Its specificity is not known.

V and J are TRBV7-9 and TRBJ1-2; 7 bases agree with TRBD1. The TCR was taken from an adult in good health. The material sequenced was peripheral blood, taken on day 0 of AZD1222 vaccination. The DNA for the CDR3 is TGTGCCAGCAGCTTACCACAGGGGTCCAATGGCTACACCTTC. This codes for CASSLPQGSNGYTF.